This T cell receptor (beta chain) is drawn from a study of blood T cells in healthy people across ages. Study as a whole: Template switching picked up about one barcoded beta molecule for each two T cells.

Germline CDR1 SEHNR, CDR2 FQNEAQ (reference sequence). CDR3 length equals 14 residues. The V gene lost 1 base and the J gene lost 3 bases, with 7 bases spanning the gap. This clonotype was detected only a few times. The authors ran a second PCR of roughly 7 to 11 cycles using a sample-barcoded 5' primer and a J-beta primer mix. TCRdb reprocessed the 5' RACE reads via MiXCR and lists one record per CDR3 protein. Of over 750,000 distinct CDR3 sequences in the sample, roughly 25% were seen once. Separately, the same data were catalogued under a study of T cells of mothers and their children.

The clonotype comes from a boy between 10 and 17 years old in good health. This sequence joins TRBV7-9 and TRBJ2-4, with D hard to call. The sequenced material came from blood. CDR3 sequence (DNA): TGTGCCAGCAGCTTAGAGGTGGTCAAAAACATTCAGTACTTC. Translated: CASSLEVVKNIQYF.